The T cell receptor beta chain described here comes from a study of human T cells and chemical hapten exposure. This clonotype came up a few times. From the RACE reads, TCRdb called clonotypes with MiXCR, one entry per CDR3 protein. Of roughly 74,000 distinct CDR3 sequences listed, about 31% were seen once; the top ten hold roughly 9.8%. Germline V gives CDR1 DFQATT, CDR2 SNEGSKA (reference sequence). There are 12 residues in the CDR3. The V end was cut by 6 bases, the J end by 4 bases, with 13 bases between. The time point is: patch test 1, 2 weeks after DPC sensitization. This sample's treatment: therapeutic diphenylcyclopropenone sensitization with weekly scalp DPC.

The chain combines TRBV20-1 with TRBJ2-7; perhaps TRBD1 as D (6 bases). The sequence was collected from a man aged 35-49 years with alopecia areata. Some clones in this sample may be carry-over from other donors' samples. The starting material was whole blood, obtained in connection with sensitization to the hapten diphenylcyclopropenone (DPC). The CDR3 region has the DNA TGCAGTGCCCCAGACAGGCTATACGAGCAGTACTTC. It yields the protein CSAPDRLYEQYF.